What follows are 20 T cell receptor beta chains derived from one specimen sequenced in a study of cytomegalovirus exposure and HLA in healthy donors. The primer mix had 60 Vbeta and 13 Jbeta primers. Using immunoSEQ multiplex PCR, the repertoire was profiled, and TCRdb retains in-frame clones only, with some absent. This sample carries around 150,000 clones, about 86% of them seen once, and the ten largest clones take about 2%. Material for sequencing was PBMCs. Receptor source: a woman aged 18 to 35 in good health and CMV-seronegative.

Here the CDR3 DNA reads TGTGCCAGCAGCTTGGTTTCAGGGACCGGGGAGCTGTTTTTT. Translated: CASSLVSGTGELFF. The chain carries TRBV5-4 and TRBJ2-2; possible D gene TRBD1, 5 bases. V dropped 0 bases and J dropped 5 bases, with 8 bases sitting between them. The CDR3 loop spans 14 amino acids. Germline loops: CDR1 SGHNT, CDR2 YYREEE (reference sequence).

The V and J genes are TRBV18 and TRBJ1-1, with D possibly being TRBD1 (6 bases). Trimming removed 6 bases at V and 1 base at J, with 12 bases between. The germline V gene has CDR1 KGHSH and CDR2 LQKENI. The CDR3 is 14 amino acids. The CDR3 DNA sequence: TGTGCCAGCTCGCTCCTAGGGGGGAACACTGAAGCTTTCTTT. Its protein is CASSLLGGNTEAFF.

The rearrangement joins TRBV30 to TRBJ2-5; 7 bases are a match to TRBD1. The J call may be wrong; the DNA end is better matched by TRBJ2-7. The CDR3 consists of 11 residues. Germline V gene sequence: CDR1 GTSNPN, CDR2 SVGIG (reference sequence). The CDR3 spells CAWDRVNEQYF. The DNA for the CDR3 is TGTGCCTGGGACAGGGTGAACGAGCAGTACTTC.

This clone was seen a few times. The CDR3 region has the DNA TGCAGCGTTGATAGAGGACTAGCGGCCCCTTGGGGTGAGCAGTTCTTC. Amino acid sequence: CSVDRGLAAPWGEQFF. The V call is TRBV29-1, the J call TRBJ2-1; TRBD2 aligns across 10 bases. V dropped 3 bases and J dropped 9; count of bases not matched to a gene: 14. Germline V gene lookup returns CDR1 SQVTM and CDR2 ANQGSEA. The CDR3 covers 16 residues.

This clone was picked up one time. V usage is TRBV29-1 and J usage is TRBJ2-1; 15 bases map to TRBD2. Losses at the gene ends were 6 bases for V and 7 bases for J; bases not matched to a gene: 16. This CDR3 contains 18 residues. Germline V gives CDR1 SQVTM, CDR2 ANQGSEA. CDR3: CSVVPGLAGGKAMNEQFF. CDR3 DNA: TGCAGCGTCGTTCCGGGACTAGCGGGGGGAAAGGCCATGAATGAGCAGTTCTTC.

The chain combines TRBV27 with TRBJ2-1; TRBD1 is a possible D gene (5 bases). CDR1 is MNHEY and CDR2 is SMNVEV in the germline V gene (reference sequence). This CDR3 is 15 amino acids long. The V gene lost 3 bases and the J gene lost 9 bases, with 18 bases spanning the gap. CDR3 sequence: CASSFMTALGSEQFF. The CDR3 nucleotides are TGTGCCAGCAGTTTTATGACAGCTTTAGGTAGTGAGCAGTTCTTC.

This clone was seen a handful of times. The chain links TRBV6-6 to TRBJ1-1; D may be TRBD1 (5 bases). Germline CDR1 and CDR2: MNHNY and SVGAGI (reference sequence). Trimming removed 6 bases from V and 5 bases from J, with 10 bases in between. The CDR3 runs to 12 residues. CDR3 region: CASRWKGTEAFF. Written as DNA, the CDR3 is TGTGCCAGCAGGTGGAAGGGGACTGAAGCTTTCTTT.

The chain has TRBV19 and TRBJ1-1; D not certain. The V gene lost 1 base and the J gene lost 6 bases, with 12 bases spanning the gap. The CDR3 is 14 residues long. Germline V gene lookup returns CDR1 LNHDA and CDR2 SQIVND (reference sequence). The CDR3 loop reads CASSIGGSLSEAFF. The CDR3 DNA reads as TGTGCCAGTAGTATAGGAGGCAGTTTGTCTGAAGCTTTCTTT.

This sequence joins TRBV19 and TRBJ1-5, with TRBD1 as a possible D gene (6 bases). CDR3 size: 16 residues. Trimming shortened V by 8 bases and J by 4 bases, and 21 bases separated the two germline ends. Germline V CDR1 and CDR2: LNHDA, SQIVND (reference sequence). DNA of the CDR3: TGTGCCAGTGGTTCCCTTCTTTACAGGGAAAATCAGCCCCAGCATTTT. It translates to CASGSLLYRENQPQHF.

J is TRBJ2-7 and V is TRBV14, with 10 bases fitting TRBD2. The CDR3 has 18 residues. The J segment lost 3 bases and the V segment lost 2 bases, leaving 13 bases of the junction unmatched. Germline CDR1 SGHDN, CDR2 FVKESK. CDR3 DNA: TGTGCCAGCAGCCAATATATCATAGGACTAGCGGCGAACTACGAGCAGTACTTC. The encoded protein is CASSQYIIGLAANYEQYF.

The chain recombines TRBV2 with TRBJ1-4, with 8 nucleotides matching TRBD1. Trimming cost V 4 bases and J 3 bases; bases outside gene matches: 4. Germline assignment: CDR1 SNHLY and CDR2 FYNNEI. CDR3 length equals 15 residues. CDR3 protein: CASSAIQGANEKLFF. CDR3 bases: TGTGCCAGCAGTGCAATACAGGGGGCTAATGAAAAACTGTTTTTT.

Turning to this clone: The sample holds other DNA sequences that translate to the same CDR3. The CDR3 here is CASSFSSSYEQYF. The CDR3 DNA is TGTGCCAGCAGTTTTTCCTCCTCCTACGAGCAGTACTTC. This chain joins TRBV27 and TRBJ2-7; no reliable D call. V was trimmed by 3 bases and J by 0 bases, leaving 6 bases between them. Germline CDR1 MNHEY, CDR2 SMNVEV (reference sequence). The CDR3 covers 13 residues.

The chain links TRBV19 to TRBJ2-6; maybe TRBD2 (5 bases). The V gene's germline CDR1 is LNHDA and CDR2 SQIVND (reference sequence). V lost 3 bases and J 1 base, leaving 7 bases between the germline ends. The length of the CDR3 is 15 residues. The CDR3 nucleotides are TGTGCCAGTAGTATTACGGGGTCTGGGGCCAACGTCCTGACTTTC. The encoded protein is CASSITGSGANVLTF.

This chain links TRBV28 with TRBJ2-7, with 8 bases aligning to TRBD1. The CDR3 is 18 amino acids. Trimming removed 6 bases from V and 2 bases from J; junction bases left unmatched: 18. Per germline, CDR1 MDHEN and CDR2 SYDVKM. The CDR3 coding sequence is TGTGCCAGCAGCCTTCCACGCCCACCGGGACAGGCTACCTACGAGCAGTACTTC. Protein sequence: CASSLPRPPGQATYEQYF.

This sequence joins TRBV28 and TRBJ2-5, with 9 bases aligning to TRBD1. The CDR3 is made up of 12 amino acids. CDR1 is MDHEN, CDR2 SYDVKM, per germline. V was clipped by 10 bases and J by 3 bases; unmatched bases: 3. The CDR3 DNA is TGTGCCACTGGACAGGGGAAAGAGACCCAGTACTTC. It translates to CATGQGKETQYF. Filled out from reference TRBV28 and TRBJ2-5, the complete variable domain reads DVKVTQSSRYLVKRTGEKVFLECVQDMDHENMFWYRQDPGLGLRLIYFSYDVKMKEKGDIPEGYSVSREKKERFSLILESASTNQTSMYLCATGQGKETQYFGPGTRLLVL.

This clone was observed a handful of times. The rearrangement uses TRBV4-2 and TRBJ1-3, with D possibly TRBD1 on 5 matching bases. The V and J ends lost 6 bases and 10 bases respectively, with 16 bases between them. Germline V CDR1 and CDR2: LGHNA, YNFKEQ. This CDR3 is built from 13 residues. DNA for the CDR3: TGTGCCAGCAGGTCAGGGAAGACTGGGACCATATATTTT. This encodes CASRSGKTGTIYF.

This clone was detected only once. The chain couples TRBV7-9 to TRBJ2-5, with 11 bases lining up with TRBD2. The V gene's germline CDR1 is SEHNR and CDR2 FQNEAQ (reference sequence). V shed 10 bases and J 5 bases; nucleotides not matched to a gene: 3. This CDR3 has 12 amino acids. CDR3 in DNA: TGTGCCATCCCTAGCGGGAGGGAGACCCAGTACTTC. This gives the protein CAIPSGRETQYF. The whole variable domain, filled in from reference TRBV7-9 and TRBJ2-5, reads DTGVSQNPRHKITKRGQNVTFRCDPISEHNRLYWYRQTLGQGPEFLTYFQNEAQLEKSRLLSDRFSAERPKGSFSTLEIQRTEQGDSAMYLCAIPSGRETQYFGPGTRLLVL.

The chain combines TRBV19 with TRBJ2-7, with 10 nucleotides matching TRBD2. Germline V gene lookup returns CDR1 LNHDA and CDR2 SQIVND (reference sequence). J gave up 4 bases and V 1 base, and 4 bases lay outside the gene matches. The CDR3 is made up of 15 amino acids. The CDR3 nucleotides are TGTGCCAGTAGTATAGGGTCAGCGGGGGGGTACGAGCAGTACTTC. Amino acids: CASSIGSAGGYEQYF. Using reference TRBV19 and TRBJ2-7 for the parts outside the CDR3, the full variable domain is DGGITQSPKYLFRKEGQNVTLSCEQNLNHDAMYWYRQDPGQGLRLIYYSQIVNDFQKGDIAEGYSVSREKKESFPLTVTSAQKNPTAFYLCASSIGSAGGYEQYFGPGTRLTVT.

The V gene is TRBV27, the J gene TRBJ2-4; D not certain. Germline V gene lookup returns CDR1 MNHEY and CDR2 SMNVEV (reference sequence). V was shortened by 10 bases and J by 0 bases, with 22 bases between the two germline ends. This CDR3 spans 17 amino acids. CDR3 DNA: TGTGCCACCACGCCACCCGGTGTTCTGATAGCCAAAAACATTCAGTACTTC. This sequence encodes CATTPPGVLIAKNIQYF.

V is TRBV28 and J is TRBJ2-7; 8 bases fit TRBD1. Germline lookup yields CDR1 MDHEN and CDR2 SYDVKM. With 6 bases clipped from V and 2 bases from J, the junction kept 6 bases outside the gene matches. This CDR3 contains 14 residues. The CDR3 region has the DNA TGTGCCAGCAGGGAATTACAGGGGGCCTACGAGCAGTACTTC. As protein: CASRELQGAYEQYF.